This T cell receptor (beta chain) appears in the sequencing data of a study of cytomegalovirus exposure and HLA in healthy donors. The overall study: A prior study identified 117 million unique TCR beta sequences from 200 million or so T cells.

There are a few counts of this clone. The antigen is unknown. Primers: 60 Vbeta forward and 13 Jbeta reverse. Method: immunoSEQ multiplex PCR; TCRdb's copy keeps in-frame clones and lacks some. The sample lists tens of thousands of clones, about four fifths occurring once. CDR1 and CDR2 (germline): SGDLS, YYNGEE. The CDR3 runs to 17 residues. Trimming removed 4 bases from V and 0 bases from J, with 18 bases in between. Whole-study findings and limits: It was only CMV serostatus that was available as immune exposure information. It was reported in a later analysis that an Asian-associated ancestry cluster showed fewer N-insertions than the 666-donor mean. DRB1 had the most TCR associations and HLA-C the fewest, a later analysis found, with rates varying by HLA locus.

The chain is built from TRBV9 and TRBJ2-3, with a possible D match to TRBD1 (6 bases). The sequenced sample consisted of PBMCs. The TCR originated in a young man in good health and CMV-seronegative. CDR3 residues: CASSLGQLPSSTDTQYF. CDR3 in DNA: TGTGCCAGCAGCCTGGGACAACTCCCCTCTAGCACAGATACGCAGTATTTT.